The rows below give T cell receptor beta chains drawn from one sample of a study of blood T cell repertoires in COVID-19. Using immunoSEQ multiplex PCR, the repertoire was profiled, and TCRdb retains in-frame clones only, with some absent. In the table there are about 180,000 clones, about 91% of which are singletons. The sample was PBMCs or T cells enriched from blood (not recorded which). The source is a woman between 40 and 50 years old with acute COVID-19. CDR3s include the opening cysteine and the closing phenylalanine or tryptophan. The D gene is left open where the match is weak. Not all rows give a size; the values are once, few, many and, for expanded clones, a class.

V	J	size	D	DNA	CDR3
TRBV12-5	TRBJ2-7	-	TRBD2	TGTGCTAGTGGTTTGGTTAGCGGGGCATCCTACGAGCAGTACTTC	CASGLVSGASYEQYF
TRBV23-1	TRBJ2-5	-	-	TGCGCCAGCAGTCAATCGACGGGGGTTCGGGAGACCCAGTACTTC	CASSQSTGVRETQYF
TRBV2	TRBJ2-5	-	TRBD2	TGTGCCAGCAGTGGGGAACTAGCGGGGGGGCAGTACCAAGAGACCCAGTACTTC	CASSGELAGGQYQETQYF
TRBV7-6	TRBJ1-6	-	-	TGTGCCAGCAGCGCTGCACGGACAGCTCGGAAGTATAATTCACCCCTCCACTTT	CASSAARTARKYNSPLHF
TRBV6-5	TRBJ2-5	-	TRBD2	TGTGCCAGCAGCCTAGCGGGCCAGGAGGAGACCCAGTACTTC	CASSLAGQEETQYF
TRBV6-5	TRBJ2-2	-	-	TGTGCCAGCAGTTCGGACATCTCCGGGGAGCTGTTTTTT	CASSSDISGELFF
TRBV10-3	TRBJ2-7	-	-	TGTGCCATCAGTGAGTTTTTGACAGAGGATTCCTACGAGCAGTACTTC	CAISEFLTEDSYEQYF
TRBV28	TRBJ2-7	-	TRBD1	TGTGCCAGCAGTTCCCAGGGGGCCGGTTACGAGCAGTACTTC	CASSSQGAGYEQYF
TRBV19	TRBJ1-5	-	-	TGTGCCAGTAGTATTGGACAGCCAGGCAATCAGCCCCAGCATTTT	CASSIGQPGNQPQHF
TRBV5-1	TRBJ2-1	-	TRBD2	TGCGCCAGCAGCCCGGGACTAGCGGGAGGTTCCTACAATGAGCAGTTCTTC	CASSPGLAGGSYNEQFF
TRBV5-4	TRBJ2-3	-	-	TGTGCCAGCAGCTTGGACCATGGGCGCACAGATACGCAGTATTTT	CASSLDHGRTDTQYF
TRBV10-3	TRBJ2-7	-	TRBD2	TGTGCCATCAGTGAGAGGCTAGCGGGAGACGAGCAGTACTTC	CAISERLAGDEQYF
TRBV4-1	TRBJ2-3	-	TRBD2	TGCGCCAGCAGCCAAGATAGGACTAGCGGGATCACCACAGATACGCAGTATTTT	CASSQDRTSGITTDTQYF
TRBV11-2	TRBJ1-3	-	-	TGTGCCAGCAGCTTAGGACACGGGGGCTCTGGAAACACCATATATTTT	CASSLGHGGSGNTIYF
TRBV4-2	TRBJ2-1	-	TRBD1	TGTGCCAGCAGCCCTCGGGACAGGGCCATCGATGAGCAGTTCTTC	CASSPRDRAIDEQFF
TRBV3-1/TRBV3-2	TRBJ2-3	-	TRBD2	TGTGCCAGCAGCCTGGGACTAGCGGGCACAGATACGCAGTATTTT	CASSLGLAGTDTQYF
TRBV7-2	TRBJ2-7	-	TRBD1	TGTGCCAGCAGCTTTTCCAGGACAGGGAGCGGCTCCTACGAGCAGTACTTC	CASSFSRTGSGSYEQYF
TRBV2	TRBJ1-6	-	TRBD1	TGTGCCAGCAGGGGGACAGGGGGGAACTCACCCCTCCACTTT	CASRGTGGNSPLHF
TRBV25-1	TRBJ1-6	-	TRBD1	TGTGCCAGCGGCGGGACAGCCAATTCACCCCTCCACTTT	CASGGTANSPLHF
TRBV27	TRBJ2-5	once	TRBD2	TGTGCCGCCCAGACTAGCGGGGGCAAAGAGACCCAGTACTTC	CAAQTSGGKETQYF
TRBV2	TRBJ2-4	-	-	TGTGCCAGCACTGACGGACAGTTAGCCAAAAACATTCAGTACTTC	CASTDGQLAKNIQYF
TRBV7-8	TRBJ2-4	-	-	TGTGCCAGCAGCCGCAGGGACACAGCCAAAAACATTCAGTACTTC	CASSRRDTAKNIQYF
TRBV27	TRBJ2-3	-	TRBD2	TGTGCCAGCAGTTTGGAGCTAGCGGGGAGCACAGATACGCAGTATTTT	CASSLELAGSTDTQYF
TRBV6-5	TRBJ2-3	-	TRBD2	TGTGCCAGCAGCGGGGGACTAGACATTAATACGCAGTATTTT	CASSGGLDINTQYF
TRBV19	TRBJ1-1	-	-	TGTGCCAGTAGTATTAGTACAGGGTCGTCTGCTGAAGCTTTCTTT	CASSISTGSSAEAFF
TRBV4-1	TRBJ2-3	-	TRBD2	TGCGCCAGCGCGAAGGGGACTAGCCGCCGCACAGATACGCAGTATTTT	CASAKGTSRRTDTQYF
TRBV7-3	TRBJ2-1	once	TRBD1	TGTGCCAGCAGCTTAGCGGGACAGGGGGATCGGCATGAGCAGTTCTTC	CASSLAGQGDRHEQFF
TRBV7-2	TRBJ1-4	-	-	TGTGCCAGCAGCCCCCGGGGGGGTAATGAAAAACTGTTTTTT	CASSPRGGNEKLFF
TRBV15	TRBJ1-2	-	-	TGTGCCACCAGCAGAAACACCTTTTCTTCACCTCGCTACACCTTC	CATSRNTFSSPRYTF
TRBV29-1	TRBJ1-2	-	-	TGCAGCGTTGAAGATGATGGGAGGATGAGAGACGGGTACTATGGCTACACCTTC	CSVEDDGRMRDGYYGYTF
TRBV5-1	TRBJ2-5	-	TRBD2	TGCGCCAGCATGGGGGGGTTGGAGACCCAGTACTTC	CASMGGLETQYF
TRBV7-9	TRBJ2-1	once	TRBD2	TGTGCCAGCAGCTTAGGGACTAGCGGGAGTAAGCAGTTCTTC	CASSLGTSGSKQFF
TRBV4-2	TRBJ1-2	-	TRBD1	TGTGCCAGCAGCCAAGACGTAGACAGGGGGCGGGATGGCTACACCTTC	CASSQDVDRGRDGYTF
TRBV3-1/TRBV3-2	TRBJ2-2	-	-	TGTGCCAGCAGCCCCAGCGGGTACAACACCGGGGAGCTGTTTTTT	CASSPSGYNTGELFF
TRBV7-9	TRBJ1-6	-	TRBD1	TGTGCCAGCAGTTCGGACAGGGAATTTGAAGGACTCCACTTT	CASSSDREFEGLHF
TRBV7-3	TRBJ2-1	-	TRBD2	TGTGCCAGTAGCAGGGAGGGTGGCTCCTACAATGAGCAGTTCTTC	CASSREGGSYNEQFF
TRBV6-5	TRBJ1-2	-	-	TGTGCCAGCCGACCGGGGAGCTACTATGGCTACACCTTC	CASRPGSYYGYTF
TRBV13	TRBJ1-2	-	-	TGTGCCAGCAGCTTACAGAGGACAGCCATTTATGGCTACACCTTC	CASSLQRTAIYGYTF
TRBV7-3	TRBJ1-1	-	-	TGTGCCAGCAGCTCCCAGGCGAACACTGAAGCTTTCTTT	CASSSQANTEAFF
TRBV6-1	TRBJ2-5	-	TRBD2	TGTGCCCGCAGTGACGCGGGGGGGCGGGGAGGAGAGACCCAGTACTTC	CARSDAGGRGGETQYF
TRBV3-1/TRBV3-2	TRBJ1-3	-	-	TGTGCCAGCAGCTCACCGGGGGGGAACACCATATATTTT	CASSSPGGNTIYF
TRBV29-1	TRBJ1-2	-	-	TGCAGCGTTGAAGGCAGGGGCAGCGACTATGGCTACACCTTC	CSVEGRGSDYGYTF